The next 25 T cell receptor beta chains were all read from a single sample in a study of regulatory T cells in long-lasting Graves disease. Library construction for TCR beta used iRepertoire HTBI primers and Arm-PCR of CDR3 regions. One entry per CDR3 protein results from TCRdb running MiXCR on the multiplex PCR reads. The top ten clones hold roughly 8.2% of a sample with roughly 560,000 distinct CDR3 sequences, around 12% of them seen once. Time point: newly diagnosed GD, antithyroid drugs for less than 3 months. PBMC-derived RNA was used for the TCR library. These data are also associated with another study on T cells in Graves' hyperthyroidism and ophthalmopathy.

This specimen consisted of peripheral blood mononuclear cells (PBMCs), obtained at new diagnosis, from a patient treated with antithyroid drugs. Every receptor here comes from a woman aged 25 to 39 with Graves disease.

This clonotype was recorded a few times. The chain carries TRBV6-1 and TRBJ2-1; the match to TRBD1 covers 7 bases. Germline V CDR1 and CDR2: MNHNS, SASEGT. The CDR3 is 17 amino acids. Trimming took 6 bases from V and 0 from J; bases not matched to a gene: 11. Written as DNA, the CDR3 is TGTGCCAGCAGAAGAGACAGGGCCTCGTACTCCTACAATGAGCAGTTCTTC. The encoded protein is CASRRDRASYSYNEQFF.

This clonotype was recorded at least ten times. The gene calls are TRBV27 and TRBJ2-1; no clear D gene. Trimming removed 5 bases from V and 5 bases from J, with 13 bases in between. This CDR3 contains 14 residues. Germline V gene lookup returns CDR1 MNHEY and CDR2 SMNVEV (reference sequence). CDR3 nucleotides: TGTGCCAGCAGTATTCGGGCTAGAGACAATGAGCAGTTCTTC. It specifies CASSIRARDNEQFF.

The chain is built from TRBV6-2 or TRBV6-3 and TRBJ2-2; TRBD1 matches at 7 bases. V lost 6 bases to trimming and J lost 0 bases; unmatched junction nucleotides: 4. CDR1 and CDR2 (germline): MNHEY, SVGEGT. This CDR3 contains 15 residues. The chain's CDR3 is CASRLGTANTGELFF. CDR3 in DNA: TGTGCCAGCAGGCTAGGGACAGCGAACACCGGGGAGCTGTTTTTT.

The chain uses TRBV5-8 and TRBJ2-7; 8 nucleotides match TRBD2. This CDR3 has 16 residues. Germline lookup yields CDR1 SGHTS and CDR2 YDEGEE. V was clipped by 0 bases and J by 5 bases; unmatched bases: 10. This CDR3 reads CASSLGSLAGPDEQYF. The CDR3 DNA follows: TGTGCCAGCAGCTTGGGGTCGCTAGCGGGCCCGGACGAGCAGTACTTC.

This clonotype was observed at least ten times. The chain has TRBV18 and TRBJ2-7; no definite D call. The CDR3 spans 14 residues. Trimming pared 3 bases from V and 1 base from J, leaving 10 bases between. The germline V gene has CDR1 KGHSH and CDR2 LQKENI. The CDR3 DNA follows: TGTGCCAGCTCACCGGAGCCGACTTCCTACGAGCAGTACTTC. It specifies CASSPEPTSYEQYF.

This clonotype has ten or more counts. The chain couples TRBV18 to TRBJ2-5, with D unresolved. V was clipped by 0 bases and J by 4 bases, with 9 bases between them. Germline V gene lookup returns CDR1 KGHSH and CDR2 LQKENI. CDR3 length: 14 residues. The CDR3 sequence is CASSPPGLAETQYF. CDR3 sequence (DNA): TGTGCCAGCTCACCACCAGGGTTGGCAGAGACCCAGTACTTC.

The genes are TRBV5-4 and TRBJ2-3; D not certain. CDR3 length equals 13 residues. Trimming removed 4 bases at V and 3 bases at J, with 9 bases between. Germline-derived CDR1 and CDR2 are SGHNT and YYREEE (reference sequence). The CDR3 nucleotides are TGTGCCAGCAGCGTATGGAATACAGATACGCAGTATTTT. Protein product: CASSVWNTDTQYF.

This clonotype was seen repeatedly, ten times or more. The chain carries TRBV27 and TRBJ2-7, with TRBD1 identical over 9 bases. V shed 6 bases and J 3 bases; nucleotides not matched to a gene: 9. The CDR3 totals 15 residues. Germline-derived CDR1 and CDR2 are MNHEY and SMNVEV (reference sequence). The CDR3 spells CASRTNRGRIYEQYF. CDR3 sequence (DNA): TGTGCCAGCAGAACTAACAGGGGGCGTATCTACGAGCAGTACTTC.

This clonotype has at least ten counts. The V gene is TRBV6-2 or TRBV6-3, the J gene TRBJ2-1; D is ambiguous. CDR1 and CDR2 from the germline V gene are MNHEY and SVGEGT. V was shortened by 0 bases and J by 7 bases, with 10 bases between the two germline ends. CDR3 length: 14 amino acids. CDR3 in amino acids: CASSYSTASNEQFF. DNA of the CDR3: TGTGCCAGCAGTTACTCGACGGCTAGTAATGAGCAGTTCTTC.

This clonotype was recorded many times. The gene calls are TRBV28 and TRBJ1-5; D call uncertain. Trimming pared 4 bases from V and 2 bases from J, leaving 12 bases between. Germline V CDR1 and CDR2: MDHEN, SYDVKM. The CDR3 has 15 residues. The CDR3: CASSSAFLGNQPQHF. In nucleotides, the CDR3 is TGTGCCAGCAGTTCCGCATTCTTAGGCAATCAGCCCCAGCATTTT.

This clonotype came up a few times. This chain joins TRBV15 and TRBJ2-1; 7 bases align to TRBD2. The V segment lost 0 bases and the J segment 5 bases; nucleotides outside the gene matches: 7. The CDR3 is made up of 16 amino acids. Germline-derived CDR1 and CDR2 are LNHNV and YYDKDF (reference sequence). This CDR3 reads CATSRDLREEDNEQFF. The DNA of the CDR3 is TGTGCCACCAGCAGAGATCTACGGGAGGAGGACAATGAGCAGTTCTTC.

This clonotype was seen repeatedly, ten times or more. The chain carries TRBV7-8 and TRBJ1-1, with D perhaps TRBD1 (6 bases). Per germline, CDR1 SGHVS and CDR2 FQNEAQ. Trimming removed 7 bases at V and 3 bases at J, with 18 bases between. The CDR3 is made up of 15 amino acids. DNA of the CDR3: TGTGCCAGCACCTCCCGGGGGCGCCGGGACACTGAAGCTTTCTTT. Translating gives CASTSRGRRDTEAFF.

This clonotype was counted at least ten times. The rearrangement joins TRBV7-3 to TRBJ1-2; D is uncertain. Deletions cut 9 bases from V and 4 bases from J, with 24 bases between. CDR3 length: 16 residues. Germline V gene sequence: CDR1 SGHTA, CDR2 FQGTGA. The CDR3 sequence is CASPVQATLTRYGYTF. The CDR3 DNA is TGTGCCAGTCCCGTGCAGGCCACCCTGACCCGCTATGGCTACACCTTC.

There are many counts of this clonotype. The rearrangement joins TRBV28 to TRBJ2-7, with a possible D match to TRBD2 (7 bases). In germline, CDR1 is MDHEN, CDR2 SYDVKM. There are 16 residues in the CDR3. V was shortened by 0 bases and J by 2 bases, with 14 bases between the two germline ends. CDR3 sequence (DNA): TGTGCCAGCAGTTTATGGAGGGGGGAGGGCCCCTACGAGCAGTACTTC. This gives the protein CASSLWRGEGPYEQYF. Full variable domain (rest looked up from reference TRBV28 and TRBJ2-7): DVKVTQSSRYLVKRTGEKVFLECVQDMDHENMFWYRQDPGLGLRLIYFSYDVKMKEKGDIPEGYSVSREKKERFSLILESASTNQTSMYLCASSLWRGEGPYEQYFGPGTRLTVT.

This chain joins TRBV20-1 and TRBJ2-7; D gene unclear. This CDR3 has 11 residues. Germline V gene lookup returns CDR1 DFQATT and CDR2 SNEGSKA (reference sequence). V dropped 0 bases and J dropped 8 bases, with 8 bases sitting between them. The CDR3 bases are TGCAGTGCTAGAGATCTGAGACAGCAGTACTTC. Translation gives CSARDLRQQYF.

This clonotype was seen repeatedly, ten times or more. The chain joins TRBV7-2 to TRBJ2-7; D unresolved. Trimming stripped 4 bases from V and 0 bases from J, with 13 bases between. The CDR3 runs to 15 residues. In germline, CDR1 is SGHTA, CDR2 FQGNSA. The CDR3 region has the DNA TGTGCCAGCAGCTCCGAAGCGTTAAGCTCCTACGAGCAGTACTTC. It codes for CASSSEALSSYEQYF.

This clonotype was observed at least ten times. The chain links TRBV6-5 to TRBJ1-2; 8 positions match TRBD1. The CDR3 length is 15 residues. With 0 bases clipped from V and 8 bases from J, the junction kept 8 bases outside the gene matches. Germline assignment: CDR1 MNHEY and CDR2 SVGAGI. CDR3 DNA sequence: TGTGCCAGCAGTTACTCGATAGGACAGGGAAAAGGCTACACCTTC. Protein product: CASSYSIGQGKGYTF.

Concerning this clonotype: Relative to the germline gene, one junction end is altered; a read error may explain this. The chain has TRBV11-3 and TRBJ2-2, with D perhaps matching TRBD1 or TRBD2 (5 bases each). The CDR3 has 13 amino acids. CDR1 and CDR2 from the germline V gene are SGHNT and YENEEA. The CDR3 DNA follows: TGTGCCAGCAGCTTAGATGGTGACGGGGACCTGTTTTTT. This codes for CASSLDGDGDLFF.

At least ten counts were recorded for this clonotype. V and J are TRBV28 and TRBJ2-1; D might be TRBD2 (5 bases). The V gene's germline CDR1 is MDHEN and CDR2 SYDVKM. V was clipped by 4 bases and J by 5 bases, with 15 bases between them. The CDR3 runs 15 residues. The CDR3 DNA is TGTGCCAGCAGTTCCCCCCGTCGGGGTAACAATGAGCAGTTCTTC. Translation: CASSSPRRGNNEQFF.

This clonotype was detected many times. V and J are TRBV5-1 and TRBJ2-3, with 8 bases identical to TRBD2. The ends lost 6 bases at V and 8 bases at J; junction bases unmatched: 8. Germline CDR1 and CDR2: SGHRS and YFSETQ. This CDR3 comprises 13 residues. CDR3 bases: TGCGCCAGCAACGCGGGGGGCGTAGTTACGCAGTATTTT. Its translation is CASNAGGVVTQYF.

CDR3 sequence reads: CASSFGMTGGGEKLFF. The DNA for the CDR3 is TGTGCCAGCAGCTTCGGGATGACAGGGGGTGGAGAAAAACTGTTTTTT. The V gene is TRBV7-9, the J gene TRBJ1-4, with TRBD1 matching 9 bases. The germline V gene encodes CDR1 SEHNR and CDR2 FQNEAQ (reference sequence). CDR3 length equals 16 residues. With 3 bases clipped from V and 8 bases from J, the junction kept 10 bases outside the gene matches.

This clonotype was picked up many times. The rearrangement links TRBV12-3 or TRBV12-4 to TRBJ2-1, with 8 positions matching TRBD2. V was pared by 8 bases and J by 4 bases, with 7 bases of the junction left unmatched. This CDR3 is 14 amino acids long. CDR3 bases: TGTGCCAGCGTGGGAGCGGGAGCGTACAATGAGCAGTTCTTC. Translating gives CASVGAGAYNEQFF.

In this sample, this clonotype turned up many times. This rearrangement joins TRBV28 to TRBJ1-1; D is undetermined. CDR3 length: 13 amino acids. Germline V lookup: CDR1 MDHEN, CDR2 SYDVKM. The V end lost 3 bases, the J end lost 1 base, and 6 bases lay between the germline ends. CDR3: CASSFQPNTEAFF. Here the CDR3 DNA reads TGTGCCAGCAGTTTTCAGCCGAACACTGAAGCTTTCTTT.

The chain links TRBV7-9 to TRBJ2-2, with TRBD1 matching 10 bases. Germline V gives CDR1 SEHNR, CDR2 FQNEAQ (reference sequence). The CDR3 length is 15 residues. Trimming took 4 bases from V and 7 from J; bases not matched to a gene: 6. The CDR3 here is CASSSGTGEFGELFF. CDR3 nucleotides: TGTGCCAGCAGCTCCGGGACAGGGGAGTTCGGGGAGCTGTTTTTT.

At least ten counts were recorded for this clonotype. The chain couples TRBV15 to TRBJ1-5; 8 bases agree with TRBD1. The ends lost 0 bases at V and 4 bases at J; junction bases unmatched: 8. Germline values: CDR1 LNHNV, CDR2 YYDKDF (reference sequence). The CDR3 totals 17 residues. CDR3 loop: CATSRDVGTGKNQPQHF. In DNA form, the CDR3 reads TGTGCCACCAGCAGAGATGTGGGGACAGGAAAAAATCAGCCCCAGCATTTT.